The 29 T cell receptor beta chains below come from one sample, sequenced in a study of blood T cell repertoires in COVID-19 (dated by TCRdb to the early 2020s). Receptors were amplified or captured by the immunoSEQ multiplex PCR assay. TCRdb mirrors the immuneACCESS table, restricted to in-frame sequences. Some clones are absent from its copies; in checked studies, under half trace to an unresolved V gene, and the reason for the others is unknown. The sample profile shows about 200,000 clones; roughly three quarters of them were found once. The leading ten clones occupy roughly 5.7% of the sample. Sequencing was done on a sample of peripheral blood. The receptors come from a woman between 40 and 55 years old with COVID-19, enrolled during active disease.

This chain joins TRBV7-3 and TRBJ1-2; 8 bases agree with TRBD1. The CDR3 sequence is 14 residues long. V dropped 5 bases and J dropped 5; count of bases not matched to a gene: 7. The germline V gene has CDR1 SGHTA and CDR2 FQGTGA. CDR3 in amino acids: CASSPGQGRYGYTF. The CDR3 DNA is TGTGCCAGCAGCCCAGGACAGGGCCGGTATGGCTACACCTTC.

This clone was seen a few times. This sequence joins TRBV7-8 and TRBJ1-5, with 9 nucleotides matching TRBD1. In germline, CDR1 is SGHVS, CDR2 FQNEAQ. Losses at the gene ends were 1 base for V and 6 bases for J; bases not matched to a gene: 4. The CDR3 spans 15 residues. CDR3 nucleotides: TGTGCCAGCAGCTTAGTGGGACAGGGTTTTCAGCCCCAGCATTTT. Residues: CASSLVGQGFQPQHF.

This sequence joins TRBV6-2 or TRBV6-3 and TRBJ1-2, with a tentative D call TRBD1 (5 bases). V gave up 2 bases and J gave up 7 bases, with 14 bases separating them. Per the germline V gene, CDR1 is MNHEY and CDR2 is SVGEGT. The CDR3 covers 14 residues. The CDR3 loop is CASSYTRDTSGYTF. The CDR3, as DNA: TGTGCCAGCAGTTACACCAGGGATACGAGTGGCTACACCTTC.

The genes are TRBV12-5 and TRBJ1-1; TRBD1 agrees at 8 bases. The germline gives CDR1 LGHNT, CDR2 FRNRAP. This CDR3 is built from 15 residues. Trimming took 3 bases from V and 1 from J; bases not matched to a gene: 4. DNA for the CDR3: TGTGCTAGTGGTTTCGGACAGGGCCCGAACACTGAAGCTTTCTTT. Translating gives CASGFGQGPNTEAFF.

The CDR3 sequence is CTSSQDFPQVNTEAFF. In DNA, the CDR3 is TGCACCAGCAGCCAAGACTTTCCTCAGGTTAACACTGAAGCTTTCTTT. This rearrangement joins TRBV1 to TRBJ1-1; the D call of TRBD1 is as the table states it, not checked on the DNA. TRBV1 is given as a pseudogene. This CDR3 is built from 16 residues.

The chain has TRBV21-1 and TRBJ2-5; whether TRBD1, the table's D call, matches the DNA was not checked. TRBV21-1 is a documented pseudogene. The CDR3 loop spans 14 amino acids. Here the CDR3 reads CASSGTGHRETQYF. The CDR3 DNA sequence: TGTGCCAGCAGCGGGACAGGTCACAGAGAGACCCAGTACTTC.

The chain carries TRBV6-6 and TRBJ1-4; possible D gene TRBD1, 6 bases. V lost 6 bases and J 8 bases, leaving 10 bases between the germline ends. From germline, CDR1 is MNHNY and CDR2 SVGAGI (reference sequence). This CDR3 contains 12 residues. The DNA for the CDR3 is TGTGCCAGCAGCCCAGGGGAGGAAAAACTGTTTTTT. Translated, it gives CASSPGEEKLFF.

The J gene is TRBJ2-7, the V gene TRBV5-1; 10 positions match TRBD1. CDR1 SGHRS and CDR2 YFSETQ come from the germline V gene. The CDR3 sequence is 15 residues long. V lost 4 bases, J lost 7 bases, and 11 bases stayed unmatched. CDR3 residues: CASSPRQGAPWEQYF. The CDR3 DNA reads as TGCGCCAGCAGCCCGAGACAGGGGGCTCCGTGGGAGCAGTACTTC.

This chain links TRBV19 with TRBJ2-2, with 8 bases that match TRBD1. This CDR3 region has 11 residues. CDR1 and CDR2 (germline): LNHDA, SQIVND (reference sequence). Trimming removed 9 bases from V and 9 bases from J; junction bases left unmatched: 3. This CDR3 reads CASGQGRELFF. For the CDR3, the DNA is TGTGCCAGCGGACAGGGTCGGGAGCTGTTTTTT.

This chain links TRBV19 with TRBJ2-1; 7 bases align to TRBD1. Germline CDR1 LNHDA, CDR2 SQIVND (reference sequence). The CDR3 extends over 14 amino acids. After removal of 7 bases from V and 9 bases from J, the junction contained 12 bases not matched to a gene. The CDR3 sequence: CASKPSLTGAEQFF. The DNA for the CDR3 is TGTGCCAGTAAACCGTCACTAACAGGGGCTGAGCAGTTCTTC.

The rearrangement joins TRBV4-1 to TRBJ2-5, with 8 bases that match TRBD2. The CDR3 sequence is 16 residues long. The V gene end was trimmed by 3 bases and the J gene end by 1 base; junction bases not matched to a gene: 7. Germline CDR1 and CDR2: MGHRA and YSYEKL. The CDR3 region has the DNA TGCGCCAGCAGCCAGACTTCAGCGGGGGCCCAAGAGACCCAGTACTTC. Protein: CASSQTSAGAQETQYF.

The chain has TRBV10-3 and TRBJ1-2; 10 bases fit TRBD1. V shed 11 bases, J shed 3 bases, and the junction held 6 bases outside the gene matches. CDR1 is ENHRY, CDR2 SYGVKD, per germline. The CDR3 spans 13 residues. CDR3 DNA: TGTGCCTTGGGACAGGGGAAGGACTATGGCTACACCTTC. Its translation: CALGQGKDYGYTF.

This clone was detected a few times. J is TRBJ2-3 and V is TRBV4-2; 10 nucleotides match TRBD2. The V gene's germline CDR1 is LGHNA and CDR2 YNFKEQ. This CDR3 has 16 amino acids. J lost 5 bases, V lost 6 bases, and 11 bases had no gene match. The CDR3 DNA reads as TGTGCCAGCAGAGTTAGCGGGAGGACGGGGGGAGATACGCAGTATTTT. Its translation is CASRVSGRTGGDTQYF.

This clone appeared once. The chain carries TRBV7-9 and TRBJ1-2; D gene unclear. CDR1 and CDR2 (germline): SEHNR, FQNEAQ (reference sequence). Trimming left V 5 bases short and J 7 bases short, with 17 bases between. CDR3 length: 14 amino acids. Here the CDR3 DNA reads TGTGCCAGCAGCCCCCTTGCTGGACTTGCTGGCTACACCTTC. Protein product: CASSPLAGLAGYTF.

The sample holds a few counts of this clone. The chain joins TRBV2 to TRBJ1-5; D unresolved. From germline, CDR1 is SNHLY and CDR2 FYNNEI. This CDR3 contains 14 residues. Trimming cost V 7 bases and J 7 bases, with 17 bases left between them. The CDR3 coding sequence is TGTGCCAGCATCCGGGAAAGCGCAGGACAGCCCCAGCATTTT. Translating gives CASIRESAGQPQHF.

DNA of the CDR3: TGTGCCAGCAGCTTCAGCAGGGGCAGCAATCAGCCCCAGCATTTT. This sequence encodes CASSFSRGSNQPQHF. V is TRBV5-8 and J is TRBJ1-5, with a possible D match to TRBD1 (6 bases). This CDR3 has 15 residues. Between the trimmed V and J ends, which lost 2 bases and 1 base, there was a span of 10 bases. The germline gives CDR1 SGHTS, CDR2 YDEGEE. Variable domain in full (rest from reference TRBV5-8 and TRBJ1-5): EAGVTQSPTHLIKTRGQQATLRCSPISGHTSVYWYQQALGLGLQFLLWYDEGEERNRGNFPPRFSGRQFPNYSSELNVNALELEDSALYLCASSFSRGSNQPQHFGDGTRLSIL.

V usage is TRBV5-4 and J usage is TRBJ2-5; TRBD1 agrees at 8 bases. CDR1 SGHNT and CDR2 YYREEE come from the germline V gene (reference sequence). The CDR3 has 18 amino acids. Trimming at V came to 4 bases and at J to 1 base, leaving 15 bases not matched to a gene. As DNA, the CDR3 is TGTGCCAGCAGCCGTCCTCCCTTAAGGACAGGGCCCCAAGAGACCCAGTACTTC. Encoded protein: CASSRPPLRTGPQETQYF.

This clone came up a few times. The J gene is TRBJ2-7, the V gene TRBV4-2, with 10 bases aligning to TRBD2. The V gene end was trimmed by 5 bases and the J gene end by 2 bases; junction bases not matched to a gene: 9. The length of the CDR3 is 16 residues. CDR1 is LGHNA and CDR2 is YNFKEQ in the germline V gene. CDR3 amino acids: CASSSSGTSEAYEQYF. CDR3 in DNA: TGTGCCAGCAGCTCCTCCGGGACTAGCGAGGCCTACGAGCAGTACTTC.

In regard to this clone: In the same sample, other DNA sequences code for this CDR3. The rearrangement links TRBV5-6 to TRBJ2-7; D possibly corresponds to TRBD1 (6 bases). The V gene lost 2 bases and the J gene lost 4 bases, with 13 bases spanning the gap. Looked up from germline, CDR1 is SGHDT and CDR2 is YYEEEE. This CDR3 region has 14 residues. The CDR3 here is CASSFGQGRYEQYF. CDR3 sequence (DNA): TGTGCCAGCAGCTTCGGCCAGGGGCGGTACGAGCAGTACTTC.

The chain couples TRBV6-2 or TRBV6-3 to TRBJ2-3; 8 bases align to TRBD2. V was pared by 4 bases and J by 3 bases, with 15 bases of the junction left unmatched. CDR3 length: 18 residues. Germline V lookup: CDR1 MNHEY, CDR2 SVGEGT. The CDR3 nucleotides read TGTGCCAGCAGTTGGGGTCGGTCGGGGGGGGCCGTAACAGATACGCAGTATTTT. Protein sequence: CASSWGRSGGAVTDTQYF.

The chain has TRBV7-9 and TRBJ1-1; D remains unclear. The CDR3 length is 14 residues. V was shortened by 5 bases and J by 3 bases, with 13 bases between the two germline ends. Germline loops: CDR1 SEHNR, CDR2 FQNEAQ (reference sequence). CDR3 sequence: CASSLGPEDTEAFF. CDR3 sequence (DNA): TGTGCCAGCAGCCTAGGGCCCGAGGACACTGAAGCTTTCTTT.

The V gene is TRBV30, the J gene TRBJ2-2; 8 bases line up with TRBD2. The CDR3 length is 12 residues. Trimming took 8 bases from V and 4 from J; bases not matched to a gene: 3. Germline-derived CDR1 and CDR2 are GTSNPN and SVGIG (reference sequence). The CDR3 DNA reads TGTGCCCGGACTAGCAGCACCGGGGAGCTGTTTTTT. This translates into CARTSSTGELFF.

The rearrangement joins TRBV19 to TRBJ2-6; TRBD1 aligns across 8 bases. The CDR3 loop spans 18 amino acids. Germline-derived CDR1 and CDR2 are LNHDA and SQIVND (reference sequence). After removal of 4 bases from V and 2 bases from J, the junction contained 10 bases not matched to a gene. The CDR3 spells CASSKRTGYYTGANVLTF. CDR3 in DNA: TGTGCCAGTAGTAAAAGGACAGGGTATTATACTGGGGCCAACGTCCTGACTTTC.

This clone occurred many times. DNA of the CDR3: TGTGCCAGCAGCCAAGTAGTCGGGGAGCTGTTTTTT. Translation gives CASSQVVGELFF. V usage is TRBV3-1 (or the pseudogene TRBV3-2) and J usage is TRBJ2-2; D is unresolved. Trimming removed 1 base at V and 7 bases at J, with 4 bases between. In germline, CDR1 is LGHDT, CDR2 YNNKEL (reference sequence). This CDR3 region has 12 residues.

At least ten counts were recorded for this clone. The chain joins TRBV10-2 to TRBJ1-1; tentatively, D is TRBD1 (6 bases). This CDR3 is 17 amino acids long. V gave up 2 bases and J gave up 1 base, with 17 bases separating them. Germline V CDR1 and CDR2: WSHSY, SAAADI. The CDR3 loop is CASSEGGRGRKNTEAFF. The CDR3 DNA reads as TGCGCCAGCAGTGAGGGGGGCAGGGGTCGGAAGAACACTGAAGCTTTCTTT.

This chain uses TRBV5-1 with TRBJ2-3; 7 nucleotides match TRBD1. The CDR3 has 19 residues. With 0 bases clipped from V and 0 bases from J, the junction kept 13 bases outside the gene matches. Germline V lookup: CDR1 SGHRS, CDR2 YFSETQ. CDR3 residues: CASSLGKGTASPSTDTQYF. The CDR3 bases are TGCGCCAGCAGCTTGGGAAAAGGGACAGCCTCCCCTAGCACAGATACGCAGTATTTT.

The rearrangement links TRBV6-6 to TRBJ1-2; TRBD1 is a possible D gene (6 bases). Germline-derived CDR1 and CDR2 are MNHNY and SVGAGI (reference sequence). CDR3 length equals 16 residues. Trimming took 4 bases from V and 0 from J, leaving 15 bases between them. Here the CDR3 DNA reads TGTGCCAGCAGTTCCCGAACAGGGATTGCTAACTATGGCTACACCTTC. Its protein product is CASSSRTGIANYGYTF.

The J gene is TRBJ1-1, the V gene TRBV9, with D tentatively TRBD1 (5 bases). Per the germline V gene, CDR1 is SGDLS and CDR2 is YYNGEE. This CDR3 region has 15 residues. V shed 0 bases and J shed 0 bases, with 9 bases lying between them. The CDR3 nucleotides are TGTGCCAGCAGCGTAGACCCAGGGTTGAACACTGAAGCTTTCTTT. Protein: CASSVDPGLNTEAFF.

The rearrangement links TRBV27 to TRBJ1-1; D unclear. Between the trimmed V and J ends, which lost 4 bases and 1 base, there was a span of 7 bases. The CDR3 consists of 13 residues. CDR1 and CDR2 (germline): MNHEY, SMNVEV (reference sequence). The CDR3 nucleotides read TGTGCCAGCAGTTCGCCCAGGAACACTGAAGCTTTCTTT. Translated: CASSSPRNTEAFF.